This T cell receptor beta chain came from a study of PD-L1 blockade in urothelial cancer. TCRdb's copy holds only in-frame clones and misses some; the assay was immunoSEQ multiplex PCR. The data show 38,000 or so clones, about 86% seen once. Each patient presented with locally advanced or metastatic urothelial carcinoma. Trimming took off 5 bases at V and 7 bases at J, with 15 bases between the two ends. This CDR3 is 14 amino acids long. CDR1 is SGHTA and CDR2 is FQGNSA in the germline V gene. The clonotype was recovered from a man in his 60s with urothelial cancer. The chain carries TRBV7-2 and TRBJ1-5; TRBD1 might be the D (5 bases). The specimen was PBMCs, collected around atezolizumab (anti-PD-L1) treatment. The CDR3 bases are TGTGCCAGCAGCCAAAGGGGAGGCGACCAGCCCCAGCATTTT. Its translation is CASSQRGGDQPQHF.